This entry describes one TCR beta chain. Profiling relied on immunoSEQ multiplex PCR, and the TCRdb table lists in-frame clones only, not all of them. This table has some 150,000 clones, approximately 90% appearing once. This specimen belongs to a study of blood T cell repertoires in COVID-19. Study as a whole: Samples of COVID-19 (acute and convalescent) were obtained from the United States, Italy and Spain.

There are 16 residues in the CDR3. Germline CDR1 and CDR2: MNHNY and SVGAGI (reference sequence). Trimming at V came to 5 bases and at J to 0 bases, leaving 9 bases not matched to a gene. Sequencing used peripheral blood. The rearrangement uses TRBV6-6 and TRBJ2-7; TRBD1 agrees at 8 bases. The sequence was obtained from a woman of 80 years or more with acute or convalescent COVID-19. CDR3 region: CASSPSRQGSSYEQYF. CDR3 nucleotide sequence: TGTGCCAGCAGTCCTTCTCGACAGGGGAGCTCCTACGAGCAGTACTTC.